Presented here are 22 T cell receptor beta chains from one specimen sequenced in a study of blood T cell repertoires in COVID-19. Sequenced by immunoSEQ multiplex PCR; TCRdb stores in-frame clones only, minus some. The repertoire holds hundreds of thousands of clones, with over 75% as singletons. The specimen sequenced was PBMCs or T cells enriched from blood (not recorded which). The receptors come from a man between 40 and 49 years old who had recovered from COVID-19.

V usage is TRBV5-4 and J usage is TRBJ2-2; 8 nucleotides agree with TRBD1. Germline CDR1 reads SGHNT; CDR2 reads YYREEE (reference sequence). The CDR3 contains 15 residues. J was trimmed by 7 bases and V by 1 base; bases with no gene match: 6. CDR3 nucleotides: TGTGCCAGCAGCTTGACAGGGGGATATGTCGGGGAGCTGTTTTTT. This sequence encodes CASSLTGGYVGELFF. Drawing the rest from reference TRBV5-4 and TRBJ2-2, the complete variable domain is ETGVTQSPTHLIKTRGQQVTLRCSSQSGHNTVSWYQQALGQGPQFIFQYYREEENGRGNFPPRFSGLQFPNYSSELNVNALELDDSALYLCASSLTGGYVGELFFGEGSRLTVL.

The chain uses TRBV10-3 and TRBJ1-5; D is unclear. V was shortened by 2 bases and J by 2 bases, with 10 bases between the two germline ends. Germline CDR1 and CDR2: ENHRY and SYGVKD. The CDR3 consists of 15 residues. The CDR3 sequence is CAISESPVGNQPQHF. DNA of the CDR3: TGTGCCATCAGTGAGAGTCCGGTCGGCAATCAGCCCCAGCATTTT.

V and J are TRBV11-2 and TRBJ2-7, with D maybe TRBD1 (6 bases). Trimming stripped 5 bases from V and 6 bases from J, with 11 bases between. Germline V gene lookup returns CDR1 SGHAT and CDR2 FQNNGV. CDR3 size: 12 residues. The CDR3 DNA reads TGTGCCAGCAGCCCGACAGGATCCGAGCAGTACTTC. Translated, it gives CASSPTGSEQYF. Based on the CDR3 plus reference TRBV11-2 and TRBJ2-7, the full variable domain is EAGVAQSPRYKIIEKRQSVAFWCNPISGHATLYWYQQILGQGPKLLIQFQNNGVVDDSQLPKDRFSAERLKGVDSTLKIQPAKLEDSAVYLCASSPTGSEQYFGPGTRLTVT.

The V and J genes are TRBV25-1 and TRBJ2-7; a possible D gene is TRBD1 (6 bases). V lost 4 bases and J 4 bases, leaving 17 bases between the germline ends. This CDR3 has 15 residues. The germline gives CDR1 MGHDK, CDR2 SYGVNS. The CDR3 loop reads CASSGNMDRLYEQYF. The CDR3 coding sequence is TGTGCCAGCAGTGGAAACATGGACAGACTTTACGAGCAGTACTTC.

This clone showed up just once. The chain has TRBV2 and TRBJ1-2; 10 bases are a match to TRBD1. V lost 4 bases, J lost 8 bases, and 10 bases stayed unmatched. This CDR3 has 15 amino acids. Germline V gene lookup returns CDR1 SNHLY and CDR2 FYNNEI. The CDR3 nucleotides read TGTGCCAGCAGTGCTAGTCGACAGGGGGCTAGGGGCTACACCTTC. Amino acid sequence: CASSASRQGARGYTF. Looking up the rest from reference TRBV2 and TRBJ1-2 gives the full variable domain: EPEVTQTPSHQVTQMGQEVILRCVPISNHLYFYWYRQILGQKVEFLVSFYNNEISEKSEIFDDQFSVERPDGSNFTLKIRSTKLEDSAMYFCASSASRQGARGYTFGSGTRLTVV.

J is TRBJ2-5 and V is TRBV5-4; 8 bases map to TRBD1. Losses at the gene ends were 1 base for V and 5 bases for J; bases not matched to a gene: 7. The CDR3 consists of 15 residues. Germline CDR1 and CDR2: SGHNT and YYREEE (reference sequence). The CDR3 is CASSLYSGGGETQYF. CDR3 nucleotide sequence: TGTGCCAGCAGCTTGTATTCAGGGGGCGGCGAGACCCAGTACTTC.

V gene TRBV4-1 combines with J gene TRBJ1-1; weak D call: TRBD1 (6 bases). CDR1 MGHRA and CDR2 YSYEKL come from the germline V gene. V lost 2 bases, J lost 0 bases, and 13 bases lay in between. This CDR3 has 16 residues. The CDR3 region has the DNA TGCGCCAGCAGCCAAAGGACAGTCGACATGAACACTGAAGCTTTCTTT. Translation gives CASSQRTVDMNTEAFF.

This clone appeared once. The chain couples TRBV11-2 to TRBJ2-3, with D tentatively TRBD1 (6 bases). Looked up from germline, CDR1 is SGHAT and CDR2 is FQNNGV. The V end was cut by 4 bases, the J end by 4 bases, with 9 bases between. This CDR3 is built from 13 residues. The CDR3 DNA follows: TGTGCCAGCAGCTCGGCAGGGGCAGATACGCAGTATTTT. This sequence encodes CASSSAGADTQYF.

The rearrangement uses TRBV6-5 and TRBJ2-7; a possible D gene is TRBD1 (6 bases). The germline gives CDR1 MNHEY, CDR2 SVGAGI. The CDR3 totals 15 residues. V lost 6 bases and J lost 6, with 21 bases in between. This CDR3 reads CASRTSGDPGFEQYF. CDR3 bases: TGTGCCAGCAGGACCTCAGGGGACCCCGGGTTCGAGCAGTACTTC.

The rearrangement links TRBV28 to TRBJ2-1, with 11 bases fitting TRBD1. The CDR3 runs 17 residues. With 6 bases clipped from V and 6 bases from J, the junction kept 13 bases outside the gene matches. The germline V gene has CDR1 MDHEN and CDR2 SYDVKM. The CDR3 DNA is TGTGCCAGCAGCCTTCCATATTCCGGGACAGGGGGCAATGAGCAGTTCTTC. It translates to CASSLPYSGTGGNEQFF.

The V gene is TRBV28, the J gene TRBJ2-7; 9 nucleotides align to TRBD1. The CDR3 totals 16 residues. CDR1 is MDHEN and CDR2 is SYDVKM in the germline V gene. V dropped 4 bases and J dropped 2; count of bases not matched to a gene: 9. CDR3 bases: TGTGCCAGCAGTTGGGGAAAAGGGACAGGGACCTACGAGCAGTACTTC. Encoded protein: CASSWGKGTGTYEQYF.

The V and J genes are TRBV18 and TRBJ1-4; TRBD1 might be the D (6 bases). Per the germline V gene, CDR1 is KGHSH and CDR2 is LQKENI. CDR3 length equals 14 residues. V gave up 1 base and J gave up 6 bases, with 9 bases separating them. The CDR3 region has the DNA TGTGCCAGCTCACCACGGGACACACATGAAAAACTGTTTTTT. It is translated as CASSPRDTHEKLFF.

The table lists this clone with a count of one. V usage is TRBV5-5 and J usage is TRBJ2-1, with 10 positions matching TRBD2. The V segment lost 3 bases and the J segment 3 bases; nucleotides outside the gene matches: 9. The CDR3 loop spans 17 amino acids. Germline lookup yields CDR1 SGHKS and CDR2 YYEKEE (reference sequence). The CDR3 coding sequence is TGTGCCAGCAGCTACTTACCGGGACTAGCGTACTACAATGAGCAGTTCTTC. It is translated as CASSYLPGLAYYNEQFF.

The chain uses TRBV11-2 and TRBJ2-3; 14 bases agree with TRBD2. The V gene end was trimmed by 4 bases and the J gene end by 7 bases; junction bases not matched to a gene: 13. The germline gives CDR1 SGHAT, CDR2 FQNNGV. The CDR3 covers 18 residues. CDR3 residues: CASSSRRTSGRRANTQYF. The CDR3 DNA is TGTGCCAGCAGCTCTCGACGGACTAGCGGGAGGAGAGCTAATACGCAGTATTTT.

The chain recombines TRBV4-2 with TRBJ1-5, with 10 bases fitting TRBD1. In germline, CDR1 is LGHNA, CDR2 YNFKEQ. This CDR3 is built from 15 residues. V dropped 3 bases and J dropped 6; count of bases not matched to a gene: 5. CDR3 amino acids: CASSQDRGFTQPQHF. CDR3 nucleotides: TGTGCCAGCAGCCAGGACAGGGGGTTTACTCAGCCCCAGCATTTT.

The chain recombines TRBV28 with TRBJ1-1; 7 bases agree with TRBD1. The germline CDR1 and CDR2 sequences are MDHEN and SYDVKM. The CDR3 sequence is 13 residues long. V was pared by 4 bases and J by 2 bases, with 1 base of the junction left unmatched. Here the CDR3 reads CASSSGGNTEAFF. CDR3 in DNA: TGTGCCAGCAGTTCAGGGGGTAACACTGAAGCTTTCTTT.

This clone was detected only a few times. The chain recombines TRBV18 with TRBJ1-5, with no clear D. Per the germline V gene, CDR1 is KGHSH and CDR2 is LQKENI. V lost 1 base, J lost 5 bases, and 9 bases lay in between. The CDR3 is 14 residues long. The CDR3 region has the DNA TGTGCCAGCTCACCACTTGAGGGATATCAGCCCCAGCATTTT. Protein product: CASSPLEGYQPQHF.

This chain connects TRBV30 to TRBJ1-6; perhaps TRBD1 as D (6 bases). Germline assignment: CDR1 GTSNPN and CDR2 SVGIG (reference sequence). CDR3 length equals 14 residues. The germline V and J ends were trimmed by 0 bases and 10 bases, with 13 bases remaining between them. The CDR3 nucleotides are TGTGCCTGGAGTGTTGGCAGGGGAAGGTCACCCCTCCACTTT. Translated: CAWSVGRGRSPLHF.

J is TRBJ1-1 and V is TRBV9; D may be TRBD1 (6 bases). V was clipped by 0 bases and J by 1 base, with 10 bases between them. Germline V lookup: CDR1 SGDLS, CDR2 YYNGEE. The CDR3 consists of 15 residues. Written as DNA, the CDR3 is TGTGCCAGCAGCGTAGACAGGGAAACGAACACTGAAGCTTTCTTT. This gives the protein CASSVDRETNTEAFF.

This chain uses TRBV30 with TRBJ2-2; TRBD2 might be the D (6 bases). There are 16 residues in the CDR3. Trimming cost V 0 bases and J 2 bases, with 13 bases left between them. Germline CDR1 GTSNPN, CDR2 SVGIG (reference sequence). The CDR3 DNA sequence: TGTGCCTGGAGTGTAGGGCTAGCGAGTAACACCGGGGAGCTGTTTTTT. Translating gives CAWSVGLASNTGELFF. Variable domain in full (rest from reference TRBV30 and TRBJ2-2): SQTIHQWPATLVQPVGSPLSLECTVEGTSNPNLYWYRQAAGRGLQLLFYSVGIGQISSEVPQNLSASRPQDRQFILSSKKLLLSDSGFYLCAWSVGLASNTGELFFGEGSRLTVL.

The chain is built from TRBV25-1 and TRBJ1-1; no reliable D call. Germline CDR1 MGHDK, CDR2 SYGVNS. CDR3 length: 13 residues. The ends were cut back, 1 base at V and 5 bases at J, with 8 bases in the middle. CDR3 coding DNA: TGTGCCAGCAGTGAATTCGGGGAAACTGAAGCTTTCTTT. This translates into CASSEFGETEAFF.

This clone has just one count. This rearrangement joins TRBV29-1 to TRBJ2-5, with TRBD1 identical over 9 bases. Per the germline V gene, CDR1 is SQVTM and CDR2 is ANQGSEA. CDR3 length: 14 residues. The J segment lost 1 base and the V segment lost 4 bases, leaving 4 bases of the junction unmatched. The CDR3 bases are TGCAGCGTTGTGAGGGACAGGGCCCAAGAGACCCAGTACTTC. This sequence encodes CSVVRDRAQETQYF.